One and the same sample provided the 27 T cell receptor beta chains below, sequenced in a study of T cells after yellow fever vaccination. TCRdb analysed the 5' RACE reads with MiXCR anew, one entry per CDR3 protein. The sample includes 300,000 to 400,000 distinct CDR3 sequences, roughly 9.4% of them seen just once. The sequencing here drew on PBMCs, taken on the day of the first yellow fever vaccination. The receptors were sampled from a man younger than 30 who received the YFV17D yellow fever vaccine.

The chain joins TRBV18 to TRBJ1-6; TRBD1 agrees at 8 bases. V dropped 8 bases and J dropped 1; count of bases not matched to a gene: 4. The CDR3 contains 15 residues. Germline V gene lookup returns CDR1 KGHSH and CDR2 LQKENI. The CDR3 region is CASATGASYNSPLHF. The DNA of the CDR3 is TGTGCCAGCGCGACAGGGGCGTCCTATAATTCACCCCTCCACTTT.

There are a few counts of this clonotype. V gene TRBV4-3 combines with J gene TRBJ2-7; TRBD2 might be the D (7 bases). This CDR3 is 14 amino acids long. V was trimmed by 0 bases and J by 5 bases, leaving 11 bases between them. Germline CDR1 LGHNA, CDR2 YSLEER. CDR3 nucleotide sequence: TGCGCCAGCAGCCAAGAAGGGGGGGCCCACGAGCAGTACGTC. Amino acids: CASSQEGGAHEQYV.

This clonotype showed up just a few times. The chain couples TRBV6-5 to TRBJ2-7; perhaps TRBD2 as D (5 bases). CDR3 length: 16 amino acids. Trimming pared 3 bases from V and 1 base from J, leaving 16 bases between. Germline V CDR1 and CDR2: MNHEY, SVGAGI. CDR3 residues: CASSYVAREGSYEQYF. CDR3 DNA: TGTGCCAGCAGTTATGTTGCCCGGGAAGGGTCCTACGAGCAGTACTTC.

This clonotype has a count of ten or more. The rearrangement joins TRBV4-1 to TRBJ1-6; no firm D call. Trimming took 1 base from V and 0 from J, leaving 7 bases between them. The CDR3 loop spans 16 amino acids. Germline CDR1 reads MGHRA; CDR2 reads YSYEKL. The CDR3 sequence is CASSQGRSSYNSPLHF. The CDR3 DNA is TGCGCCAGCAGCCAAGGGCGGAGCTCCTATAATTCACCCCTCCACTTT.

This clonotype has a handful of counts. V gene TRBV2 combines with J gene TRBJ2-1; 14 nucleotides match TRBD2. Per the germline V gene, CDR1 is SNHLY and CDR2 is FYNNEI. J gave up 15 bases and V 7 bases, and 11 bases lay outside the gene matches. This CDR3 contains 14 residues. The CDR3 bases are TGTGCCAGCATACCGGGACTAGCGGGGGTTTTGAGGTTCTTC. Translation gives CASIPGLAGVLRFF.

This clonotype was counted once. The V gene is TRBV7-6, the J gene TRBJ1-1; a possible D gene is TRBD1 (5 bases). CDR1 is SGHVS and CDR2 is FNYEAQ in the germline V gene. V lost 5 bases to trimming and J lost 0 bases, with 13 bases between them. This CDR3 spans 15 amino acids. Here the CDR3 reads CASSRDLKMNTEAFF. The CDR3 bases are TGTGCCAGCAGCCGGGACCTTAAAATGAACACTGAAGCTTTCTTT. Supplemented by reference TRBV7-6 and TRBJ1-1, the full variable domain reads GAGVSQSPRYKVTKRGQDVALRCDPISGHVSLYWYRQALGQGPEFLTYFNYEAQQDKSGLPNDRFSAERPEGSISTLTIQRTEQRDSAMYRCASSRDLKMNTEAFFGQGTRLTVV.

This clonotype appeared many times. The V call is TRBV4-1, the J call TRBJ2-7; TRBD2 agrees at 7 bases. The germline V gene encodes CDR1 MGHRA and CDR2 YSYEKL. The CDR3 loop spans 13 amino acids. Unmatched junction bases numbered 4, after V lost 5 bases and J lost 3 bases. CDR3 nucleotide sequence: TGCGCCAGCAGCGGAGGGGAGGGCTACGAGCAGTACTTC. As protein: CASSGGEGYEQYF.

This clonotype has more than one count but fewer than ten. The gene calls are TRBV14 and TRBJ2-7, with 7 bases that match TRBD1. The CDR3 consists of 17 residues. Trimming took 1 base from V and 3 from J; bases not matched to a gene: 12. From germline, CDR1 is SGHDN and CDR2 FVKESK. CDR3 protein: CASSQAKTGVKLYEQYF. In DNA, the CDR3 is TGTGCCAGCAGCCAAGCGAAAACAGGGGTAAAGCTCTACGAGCAGTACTTC.

This clonotype was picked up a small number of times. J is TRBJ2-1 and V is TRBV18; perhaps TRBD1 as D (6 bases). The V gene lost 5 bases and the J gene lost 9 bases, with 8 bases spanning the gap. The CDR3 totals 11 residues. Germline V CDR1 and CDR2: KGHSH, LQKENI. The CDR3 here is CASSNRVEQFF. In DNA form, the CDR3 reads TGTGCCAGCTCAAACAGGGTTGAGCAGTTCTTC.

This clonotype was recorded at least ten times. The chain carries TRBV20-1 and TRBJ2-7, with 11 nucleotides matching TRBD1. The CDR3 totals 15 residues. The germline CDR1 and CDR2 sequences are DFQATT and SNEGSKA (reference sequence). The V segment lost 4 bases and the J segment 2 bases; nucleotides outside the gene matches: 7. The CDR3 nucleotides are TGCAGTGCTACCAACCCGGGACAGGGGGCCTACGAGCAGTACTTC. It encodes CSATNPGQGAYEQYF.

The chain has TRBV7-6 and TRBJ1-5; D uncertain. Per germline, CDR1 SGHVS and CDR2 FNYEAQ. This CDR3 comprises 13 residues. Trimming removed 4 bases from V and 15 bases from J, with 19 bases in between. The CDR3 spells CASSSGIKAPWHF. CDR3 in DNA: TGTGCCAGCAGCTCCGGGATCAAGGCCCCCTGGCATTTT.

The chain joins TRBV25-1 to TRBJ2-6, with a weak D call TRBD2 (6 bases). CDR3 length equals 16 residues. V was shortened by 6 bases and J by 3 bases, with 15 bases between the two germline ends. In germline, CDR1 is MGHDK, CDR2 SYGVNS. The CDR3 region has the DNA TGTGCCAGCAGGCCCTATAGGGAGGATGGGGCCAACGTCCTGACTTTC. Translation gives CASRPYREDGANVLTF.

This clonotype was seen only a few times. The chain combines TRBV21-1 with TRBJ1-2. TRBV21-1 is listed as a pseudogene. The CDR3 is made up of 9 amino acids. The CDR3 protein is CARGSGYTF. The CDR3 coding sequence is TGTGCCAGGGGGAGCGGCTACACCTTC.

Only a few counts were recorded for this clonotype. V is TRBV7-2 and J is TRBJ2-6, with 7 positions matching TRBD1. The trim removed 5 bases at V and 12 bases at J, leaving 7 bases unmatched. Germline V gene lookup returns CDR1 SGHTA and CDR2 FQGNSA. The CDR3 has 13 residues. CDR3: CASSPDRDGVLTF. The CDR3 bases are TGTGCCAGCAGCCCCGACAGGGATGGCGTCCTGACTTTC.

This clonotype was observed a few times. The chain carries TRBV12-3 or TRBV12-4 and TRBJ2-7; 7 bases line up with TRBD1. J was trimmed by 2 bases and V by 5 bases; bases with no gene match: 9. There are 15 residues in the CDR3. The chain's CDR3 is CASSTLRDRAYEQYF. In DNA form, the CDR3 reads TGTGCCAGCAGTACACTCCGGGACAGAGCCTACGAGCAGTACTTC.

In its sample, this clonotype was seen a few times. J is TRBJ2-2 and V is TRBV7-6; no clear D gene. The CDR3 is made up of 14 amino acids. Germline CDR1 is SGHVS and CDR2 is FNYEAQ. The V end lost 1 base, the J end lost 4 bases, and 7 bases lay between the germline ends. CDR3 loop: CASSLVTTTGELFF. The CDR3, as DNA: TGTGCCAGCAGCTTAGTCACCACCACCGGGGAGCTGTTTTTT.

This clonotype appeared a few times. This chain uses TRBV5-1 with TRBJ1-4; D is perhaps TRBD1 (5 bases). Trimming stripped 4 bases from V and 0 bases from J, with 7 bases between. Per germline, CDR1 SGHRS and CDR2 YFSETQ. This CDR3 is 14 amino acids long. The CDR3 DNA reads TGCGCCAGCAGCCGGGGGTCAACTAATGAAAAACTGTTTTTT. It codes for CASSRGSTNEKLFF.

This rearrangement joins TRBV5-4 to TRBJ2-1, with TRBD1 as a possible D gene (5 bases). Trimming removed 6 bases at V and 10 bases at J, with 17 bases between. CDR1 and CDR2 from the germline V gene are SGHNT and YYREEE (reference sequence). This CDR3 region has 13 residues. Written as DNA, the CDR3 is TGTGCCAGCAACACCTTCCCAGGGTTCGAGCAGTTCTTC. This encodes CASNTFPGFEQFF.

This clonotype has a handful of counts. The J gene is TRBJ2-4, the V gene TRBV9; 7 positions match TRBD2. CDR1 is SGDLS, CDR2 YYNGEE, per germline. Trimming removed 0 bases from V and 1 base from J; junction bases left unmatched: 7. The CDR3 has 17 amino acids. CDR3 protein: CASSVEEGGTAKNIQYF. The CDR3 bases are TGTGCCAGCAGCGTAGAGGAGGGAGGGACGGCCAAAAACATTCAGTACTTC.

This clonotype was counted many times. The rearrangement joins TRBV4-2 to TRBJ1-2, with TRBD1 matching 9 bases. The CDR3 has 14 amino acids. Losses at the gene ends were 1 base for V and 8 bases for J; bases not matched to a gene: 5. The germline CDR1 and CDR2 sequences are LGHNA and YNFKEQ. The CDR3 DNA sequence: TGTGCCAGCAGCCAAGGGGGACAGGGTGACGGCTACACCTTC. Protein sequence: CASSQGGQGDGYTF.

V and J are TRBV7-9 and TRBJ1-1, with 9 bases matching TRBD1. The junction had 5 bases not matched to a gene; V was cut back by 3 bases and J by 6 bases. Germline V CDR1 and CDR2: SEHNR, FQNEAQ (reference sequence). CDR3 length equals 14 residues. This chain's CDR3 is CASSFWGQGSEAFF. The DNA of the CDR3 is TGTGCCAGCAGCTTCTGGGGACAGGGCTCTGAAGCTTTCTTT.

The chain links TRBV7-3 to TRBJ1-4, with D hard to call. The CDR3 covers 12 residues. Germline CDR1 and CDR2: SGHTA and FQGTGA. Trimming took 5 bases from V and 8 from J, leaving 9 bases between them. DNA for the CDR3: TGTGCCAGCAGCCCCCGTGTCGAAAAACTGTTTTTT. The encoded protein is CASSPRVEKLFF.

This rearrangement joins TRBV5-1 to TRBJ1-2, with a possible D match to TRBD1 (5 bases). The germline V gene has CDR1 SGHRS and CDR2 YFSETQ. The CDR3 loop spans 14 amino acids. The V and J ends lost 0 bases and 4 bases respectively, with 10 bases between them. The CDR3 nucleotides read TGCGCCAGCAGCTTGGTAGACAGCGCCTATGGCTACACCTTC. Translating it yields CASSLVDSAYGYTF.

This chain uses TRBV7-9 with TRBJ2-3; D is perhaps TRBD2 (7 bases). V gave up 4 bases and J gave up 6 bases, with 17 bases separating them. Germline V lookup: CDR1 SEHNR, CDR2 FQNEAQ (reference sequence). CDR3 length equals 15 residues. The CDR3 here is CASSSNAGARDTQYF. The CDR3 nucleotides read TGTGCCAGCAGCTCCAACGCGGGGGCCAGGGATACGCAGTATTTT.

The rearrangement uses TRBV20-1 and TRBJ2-5; TRBD2 matches 11 bases. The CDR3 has 15 amino acids. The J segment lost 4 bases and the V segment lost 0 bases, leaving 4 bases of the junction unmatched. Germline V gene sequence: CDR1 DFQATT, CDR2 SNEGSKA (reference sequence). The CDR3 sequence is CSARDPLAGGETQYF. The DNA for the CDR3 is TGCAGTGCTAGAGATCCGCTAGCGGGGGGAGAGACCCAGTACTTC.

The chain combines TRBV12-3 or TRBV12-4 with TRBJ2-5; D remains unclear. This CDR3 spans 14 amino acids. V lost 5 bases and J lost 7, with 17 bases in between. CDR3 region: CASSPNLGLGTQYF. The CDR3 nucleotides are TGTGCCAGCAGTCCCAACTTAGGTCTTGGGACCCAGTACTTC.

The rearrangement uses TRBV29-1 and TRBJ2-3; no definite D call. Looked up from germline, CDR1 is SQVTM and CDR2 is ANQGSEA. The V end lost 1 base, the J end lost 1 base, and 9 bases lay between the germline ends. The CDR3 has 14 residues. CDR3 bases: TGCAGCGTTGAAGGCAACGTCGGCACAGATACGCAGTATTTT. Translated, it gives CSVEGNVGTDTQYF.